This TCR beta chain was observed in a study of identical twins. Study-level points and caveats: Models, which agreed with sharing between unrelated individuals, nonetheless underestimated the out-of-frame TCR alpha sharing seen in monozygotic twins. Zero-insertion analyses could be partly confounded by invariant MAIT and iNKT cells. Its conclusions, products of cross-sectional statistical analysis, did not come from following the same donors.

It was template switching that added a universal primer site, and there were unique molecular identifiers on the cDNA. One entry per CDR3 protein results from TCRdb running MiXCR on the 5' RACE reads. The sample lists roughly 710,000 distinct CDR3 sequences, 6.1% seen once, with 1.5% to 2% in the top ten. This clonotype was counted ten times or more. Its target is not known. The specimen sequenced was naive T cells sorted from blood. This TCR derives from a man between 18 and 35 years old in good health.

Here the CDR3 reads CASSVAGMAYEQYV. DNA for the CDR3: TGTGCCAGCAGCGTAGCGGGGATGGCCTACGAGCAGTACGTC. V and J are TRBV12-3 or TRBV12-4 and TRBJ2-7; 8 nucleotides line up with TRBD2. The CDR3 loop spans 14 amino acids. V lost 6 bases to trimming and J lost 2 bases; unmatched junction nucleotides: 6.